This TCR beta chain was captured by sequencing in a study of T cells in Graves' hyperthyroidism and ophthalmopathy. Notes on the study in general: The model made its ophthalmopathy prediction, and onset followed a median about 6 months later. Blood also held most thyroid clonotypes expanded beyond 0.001. Stable hyperthyroidism and ophthalmopathy were separated using 13 V-J signatures.

The investigators amplified TCR beta CDR3 regions from RNA transcripts. Carried out on the TCR CDR3, a first-round RT-PCR used the HTBI primer set. One entry per CDR3 protein, called by TCRdb with MiXCR from the multiplex PCR reads. The repertoire holds approximately 640,000 distinct CDR3 sequences, with 45% as singletons. As regards this clonotype: The antigen remains unidentified.

The CDR3 runs to 14 residues. Germline V gene lookup returns CDR1 SGHVS and CDR2 FQNEAQ. Trimming at V came to 10 bases and at J to 5 bases, leaving 10 bases not matched to a gene. Clinicians diagnosed patients from clinical symptoms, serum thyroxine and TRAb, thyroid ultrasound and orbital computed tomography. The chain has TRBV7-8 and TRBJ1-4; 7 bases agree with TRBD1. The clonotype originates from an adult man with Graves' disease, either hyperthyroidism or ophthalmopathy (not recorded which). The sequenced sample consisted of peripheral blood or thyroid tissue (not recorded which). The CDR3 sequence is CAINDRDGNEKLFF. CDR3 DNA sequence: TGTGCCATCAATGACAGGGACGGAAATGAAAAACTGTTTTTT.